This passage covers 2 T cell receptor beta chains from one sample sequenced in a study of beta chain features in type 1 diabetes. Reverse transcribing all isolated RNA meant expressed TCRB transcripts were sequenced. Using immunoSEQ multiplex PCR, the repertoire was profiled, and TCRdb retains in-frame clones only, with some absent. Of hundreds of thousands of clones in the sample, less than 15% were seen once. Sequencing used central memory CD4+ T cells from blood. These receptors all stem from a man aged 25-40 years in good health.

This clone occurred a few times. The CDR3 is CASSPLAGNSPLHF. The CDR3 nucleotides read TGTGCCAGCAGCCCATTGGCAGGGAATTCACCCCTCCACTTT. The V gene is TRBV2, the J gene TRBJ1-6; a possible D gene is TRBD1 (5 bases). The CDR3 has 14 amino acids. V shed 6 bases and J shed 7 bases, with 13 bases lying between them. The germline gives CDR1 SNHLY, CDR2 FYNNEI.

The V gene is TRBV18, the J gene TRBJ2-1, with 8 bases fitting TRBD1. This CDR3 spans 15 amino acids. Germline V gives CDR1 KGHSH, CDR2 LQKENI. V was pared by 1 base and J by 4 bases, with 3 bases of the junction left unmatched. CDR3 sequence: CASSPQTGGYNEQFF. CDR3 nucleotides: TGTGCCAGCTCACCACAAACAGGGGGATACAATGAGCAGTTCTTC.